The T cell receptor (beta chain) described here comes from a study of blood T cells in healthy people across ages. Trimming stripped 5 bases from V and 0 bases from J, with 13 bases between. This CDR3 is 15 amino acids long. A second PCR of 7 to 11 cycles used a sample-barcoded 5' primer and a J-beta primer mix. Each cDNA molecule, via a template-switch adaptor with 12 random nucleotides, was tagged. TCRdb processed the 5' RACE reads anew with MiXCR; each CDR3 protein has one entry. The profile covers around 850,000 distinct CDR3 sequences, with 36% appearing a single time and under 15% taken by the ten largest.

Sequenced input: blood. This rearrangement joins TRBV12-3 or TRBV12-4 to TRBJ1-2, with D possibly being TRBD1 (5 bases). This receptor was obtained from a man younger than 35 in good health. CDR3 sequence reads: CASSRTGRANYGYTF. In DNA form, the CDR3 reads TGTGCCAGCAGTCGTACGGGGCGGGCTAACTATGGCTACACCTTC.